The present TCR beta chain was sequenced within a study of blood T cell repertoires in COVID-19. Assignment of participants to cohorts was predicated upon participant-reported clinical history. Generated by immunoSEQ multiplex PCR, the TCRdb table keeps only in-frame clones and is missing some. The table lists approximately 300,000 clones, around 90% of them singletons, with about 5.2% in the top ten. The length of the CDR3 is 17 residues. V dropped 0 bases and J dropped 0; count of bases not matched to a gene: 5. Germline V gene lookup returns CDR1 LGHNA and CDR2 YNFKEQ. The chain employs TRBV4-2 and TRBJ2-3, with 8 bases fitting TRBD2. The TCR originated in a man in his 60s who had recovered from COVID-19. The sequenced sample was PBMCs or T cells enriched from blood (not recorded which). CDR3: CASSQEVASGSTDTQYF. In DNA, the CDR3 is TGTGCCAGCAGCCAAGAAGTGGCTAGCGGGAGCACAGATACGCAGTATTTT.